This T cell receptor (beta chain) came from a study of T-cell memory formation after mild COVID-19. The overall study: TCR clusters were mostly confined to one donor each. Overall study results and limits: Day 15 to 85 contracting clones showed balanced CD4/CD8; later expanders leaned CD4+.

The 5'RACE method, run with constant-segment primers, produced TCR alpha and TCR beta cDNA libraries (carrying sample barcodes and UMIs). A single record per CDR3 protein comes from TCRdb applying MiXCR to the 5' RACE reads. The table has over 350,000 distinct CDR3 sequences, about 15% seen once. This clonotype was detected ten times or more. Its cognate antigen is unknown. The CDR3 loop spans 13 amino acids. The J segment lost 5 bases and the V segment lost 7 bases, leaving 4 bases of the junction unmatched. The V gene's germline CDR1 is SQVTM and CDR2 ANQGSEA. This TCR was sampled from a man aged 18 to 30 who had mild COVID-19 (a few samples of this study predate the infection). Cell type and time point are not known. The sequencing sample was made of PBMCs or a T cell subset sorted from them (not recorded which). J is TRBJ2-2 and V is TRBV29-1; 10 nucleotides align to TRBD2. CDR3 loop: CSGLAGDTGELFF. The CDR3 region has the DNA TGCAGCGGGCTAGCGGGGGATACCGGGGAGCTGTTTTTT.